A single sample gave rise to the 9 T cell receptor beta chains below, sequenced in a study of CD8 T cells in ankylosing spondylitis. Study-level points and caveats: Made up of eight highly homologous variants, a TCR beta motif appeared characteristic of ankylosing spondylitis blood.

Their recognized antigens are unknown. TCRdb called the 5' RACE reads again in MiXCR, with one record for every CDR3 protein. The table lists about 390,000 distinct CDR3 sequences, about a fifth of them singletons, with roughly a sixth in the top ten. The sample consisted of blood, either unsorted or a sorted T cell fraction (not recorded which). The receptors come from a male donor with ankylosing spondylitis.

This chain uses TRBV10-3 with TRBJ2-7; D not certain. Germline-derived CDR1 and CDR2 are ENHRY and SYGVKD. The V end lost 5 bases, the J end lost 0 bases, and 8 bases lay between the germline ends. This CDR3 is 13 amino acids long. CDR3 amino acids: CAISFRVSYEQYF. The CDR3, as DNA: TGTGCCATCAGTTTTAGGGTCTCCTACGAGCAGTACTTC.

The CDR3 sequence is CATSRSGTGTNYGYTF. CDR3 nucleotide sequence: TGTGCCACCAGCAGAAGCGGGACAGGGACTAACTATGGCTACACCTTC. The chain joins TRBV15 to TRBJ1-2, with 9 bases aligning to TRBD1. The V segment lost 2 bases and the J segment 0 bases; nucleotides outside the gene matches: 4. The CDR3 covers 16 residues. Germline V gene lookup returns CDR1 LNHNV and CDR2 YYDKDF (reference sequence).

CDR3 coding DNA: TGTGCCAGCAGCCAAGCCCGGGGGACAGATACGCAGTATTTT. This sequence encodes CASSQARGTDTQYF. The gene calls are TRBV4-2 and TRBJ2-3; D possibly corresponds to TRBD2 (6 bases). CDR3 size: 14 residues. Trimming stripped 1 base from V and 3 bases from J, with 8 bases between. The germline gives CDR1 LGHNA, CDR2 YNFKEQ.

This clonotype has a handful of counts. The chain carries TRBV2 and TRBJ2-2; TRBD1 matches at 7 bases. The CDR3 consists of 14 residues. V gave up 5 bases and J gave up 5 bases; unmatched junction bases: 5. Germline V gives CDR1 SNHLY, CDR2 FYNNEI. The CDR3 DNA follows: TGTGCCAGCAGTTTGACAGGGCGGACCGGGGAGCTGTTTTTT. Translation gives CASSLTGRTGELFF.

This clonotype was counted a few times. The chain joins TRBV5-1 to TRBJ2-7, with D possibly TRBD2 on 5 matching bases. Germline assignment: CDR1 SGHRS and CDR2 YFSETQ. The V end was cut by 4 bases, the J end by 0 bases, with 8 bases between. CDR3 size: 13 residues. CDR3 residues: CASSPLASYEQYF. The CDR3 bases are TGCGCCAGCAGCCCGCTAGCCTCCTACGAGCAGTACTTC.

For the CDR3, the DNA is TGTGCCAGCAGGCGGGACTTCCAAGAGCAGTTCTTC. This translates into CASRRDFQEQFF. J is TRBJ2-1 and V is TRBV27, with D tentatively TRBD2 (6 bases). This CDR3 is 12 amino acids long. Germline V gives CDR1 MNHEY, CDR2 SMNVEV (reference sequence). V lost 6 bases and J 10 bases, leaving 13 bases between the germline ends.

CDR3: CASSHRTSMSTDTQYF. The CDR3 coding sequence is TGTGCCAGCAGTCACAGGACTAGCATGAGCACAGATACGCAGTATTTT. The gene calls are TRBV6-5 and TRBJ2-3; 8 nucleotides match TRBD2. Germline V lookup: CDR1 MNHEY, CDR2 SVGAGI. Trimming took 5 bases from V and 0 from J; bases not matched to a gene: 7. The CDR3 length is 16 residues.

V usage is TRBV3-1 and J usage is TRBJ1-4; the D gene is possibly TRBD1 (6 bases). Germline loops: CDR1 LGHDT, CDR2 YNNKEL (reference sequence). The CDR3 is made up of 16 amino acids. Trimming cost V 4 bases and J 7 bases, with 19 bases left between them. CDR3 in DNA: TGTGCCAGCAGCCCCTGGGGAAAACAGGGCGGTGAAAAACTGTTTTTT. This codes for CASSPWGKQGGEKLFF.

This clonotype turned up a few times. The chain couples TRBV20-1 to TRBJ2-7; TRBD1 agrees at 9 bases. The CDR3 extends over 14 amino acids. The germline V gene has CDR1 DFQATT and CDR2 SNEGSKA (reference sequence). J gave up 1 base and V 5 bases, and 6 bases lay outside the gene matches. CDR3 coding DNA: TGCAGTGCTGAGACCGGGACAGGGTCCTACGAGCAGTACTTC. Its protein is CSAETGTGSYEQYF.